Here is one T cell receptor beta chain with its context. Its antigen is currently unknown. Germline V gene sequence: CDR1 MNHEY, CDR2 SVGAGI. V lost 6 bases and J lost 6; bases outside the gene matches: 8. CDR3 length: 14 residues. This sample was taken from a study of cytomegalovirus exposure and HLA in healthy donors. Study-wide findings and caveats: The study recorded 164 TCR beta chains that were cytomegalovirus-associated. Many donors shared some public TCRs, even though most TCR sequences were rare.

Method: immunoSEQ multiplex PCR; TCRdb's copy keeps in-frame clones and lacks some. Of roughly 100,000 clones in the sample, 85% to 95% were seen once. Sequenced material: PBMCs. The chain has TRBV6-5 and TRBJ2-3; 8 nucleotides match TRBD1. The clonotype comes from a woman aged 18-29 years in good health and CMV-seronegative. CDR3 protein: CASRVTGVSDTQYF. In DNA, the CDR3 is TGTGCCAGCAGGGTGACAGGGGTGTCGGATACGCAGTATTTT.